This TCR beta chain was found in a study of early T cells in non-severe SARS-CoV-2 infection. The overall study: Sequencing input comprised bulk RNA from unsorted whole blood; chain pairing was not available. Study-wide results and caveats: Missing private and CD4 specificities, VDJdb matching favored anti-spike CD8 responses.

This clonotype was recorded a few times. No antigen is known for it. There are 14 residues in the CDR3. The V gene lost 3 bases and the J gene lost 3 bases, with 12 bases spanning the gap. The germline gives CDR1 LGHDT, CDR2 YNNKEL (reference sequence). As part of library construction, unique molecular identifiers were attached to individual cDNA molecules. TCRdb used MiXCR to reprocess the 5' RACE reads, holding one entry per CDR3 protein. In the table there are 68,000 or so distinct CDR3 sequences, approximately 11% of which are singletons. This TCR was recovered from an adult who was a healthcare worker with PCR-confirmed SARS-CoV-2 infection or an uninfected control (not recorded which). The chain links TRBV3-1 to TRBJ2-7; D tentatively reads TRBD1 or TRBD2 (5 bases each). Specimen: whole blood. The CDR3 bases are TGTGCCAGCAGCCACGGGGCGGATTTCTACGAGCAGTACTTC. Translating gives CASSHGADFYEQYF.